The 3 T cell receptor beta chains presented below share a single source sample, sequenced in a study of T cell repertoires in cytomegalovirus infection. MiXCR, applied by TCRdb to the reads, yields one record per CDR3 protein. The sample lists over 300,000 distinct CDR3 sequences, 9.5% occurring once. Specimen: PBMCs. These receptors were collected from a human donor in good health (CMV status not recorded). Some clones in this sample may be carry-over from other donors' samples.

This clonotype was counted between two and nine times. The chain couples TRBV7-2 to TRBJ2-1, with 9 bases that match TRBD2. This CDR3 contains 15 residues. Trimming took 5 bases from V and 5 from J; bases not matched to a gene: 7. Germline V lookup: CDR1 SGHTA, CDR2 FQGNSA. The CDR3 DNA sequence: TGTGCCAGCAGCGTATCTAGCGGGAATCACAATGAGCAGTTCTTC. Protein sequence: CASSVSSGNHNEQFF.

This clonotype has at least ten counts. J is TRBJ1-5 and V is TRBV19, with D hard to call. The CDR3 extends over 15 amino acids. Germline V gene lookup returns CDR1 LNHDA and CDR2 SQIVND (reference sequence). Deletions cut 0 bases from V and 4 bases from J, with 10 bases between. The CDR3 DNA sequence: TGTGCCAGTAGTATAGATTTGCGCGGAAATCAGCCCCAGCATTTT. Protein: CASSIDLRGNQPQHF.

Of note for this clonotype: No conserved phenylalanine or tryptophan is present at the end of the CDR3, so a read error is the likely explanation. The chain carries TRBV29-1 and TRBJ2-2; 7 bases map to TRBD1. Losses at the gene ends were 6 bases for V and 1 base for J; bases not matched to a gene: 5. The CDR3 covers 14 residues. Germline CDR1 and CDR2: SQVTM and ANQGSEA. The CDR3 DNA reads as TGCAGCGTCCCGGGACAGAGGAACACCGGGGAGCTGTTTGTT. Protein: CSVPGQRNTGELFV.